The clone carrying this T cell receptor beta chain was recorded once. The sample is drawn from a study of blood T cell repertoires in COVID-19. Study in general: The United States, Italy and Spain were the sources of the acute and convalescent COVID-19 samples.

Libraries were prepared by immunoSEQ multiplex PCR; TCRdb keeps only in-frame clonotypes and omits some of them. The sample comprises about 350,000 clones, roughly 90% of which are singletons, and more than 5.5% rests with the top ten. The CDR3 is made up of 15 amino acids. The material sequenced was peripheral blood. The sequence was collected from a woman aged 70-85 years with COVID-19, enrolled during active disease. V and J are TRBV21-1 and TRBJ2-7; the listed D gene, TRBD1, was not tested against the DNA. TRBV21-1 is a pseudogene. CDR3 loop: CASSKYRQGGYEQYF. The CDR3 nucleotides read TGTGCCAGCAGCAAATATAGACAGGGAGGCTACGAGCAGTACTTC.